Detailed here is one T cell receptor (beta chain). Its antigen is unidentified. Germline V lookup: CDR1 ENHRY, CDR2 SYGVKD. CDR3 length: 12 residues. V was clipped by 0 bases and J by 9 bases, with 9 bases between them. Receiving focal radiation plus CTLA-4 blockade with ipilimumab were patients who had chemo-refractory metastatic non-small-cell lung cancer. Method: immunoSEQ multiplex PCR; TCRdb's copy keeps in-frame clones and lacks some. The top ten clones hold roughly 0.84% of a sample with around 90,000 clones, 83% of them seen once. This sample was taken from a study of radiotherapy plus CTLA-4 blockade in lung cancer. At the level of the study: There were objective responses in approximately 20% of patients, and 31% had disease control. Study-level results: Reports state that early shifts in blood T cell clones, with interferon-beta, best predicted response.

This chain joins TRBV10-3 and TRBJ2-7, with D maybe TRBD2 (6 bases). This sample comprised peripheral blood, obtained from a patient treated with radiotherapy plus ipilimumab. This TCR was recovered from a human donor with non-small cell lung cancer who had stable disease on radiotherapy plus ipilimumab. The CDR3 reads CAISESRTMQYF. CDR3 nucleotide sequence: TGTGCCATCAGTGAGTCCCGGACTATGCAGTACTTC.